These 29 T cell receptor beta chains were all obtained from the same sample, sequenced in a study of T cells after yellow fever vaccination. TCRdb reprocessed the 5' RACE reads with MiXCR, giving one entry per CDR3 protein. The sample yields hundreds of thousands of distinct CDR3 sequences, approximately 13% seen once. Sequenced here: PBMCs, sampled on the day of the yellow fever booster vaccination. The receptors come from a man aged 25-40 years who received the YFV17D yellow fever vaccine.

This clonotype has a count of ten or more. A read error may account for a junction end that differs from germline. The rearrangement uses TRBV5-1 and TRBJ2-5, with a tentative D call TRBD2 (5 bases). Germline V CDR1 and CDR2: SGHRS, YFSETQ. The CDR3 has 15 amino acids. CDR3 in amino acids: CASSLGGAGQETQYF. The CDR3 DNA reads as TGTGCCAGCAGCTTAGGAGGCGCCGGCCAAGAGACCCAGTACTTC.

This clonotype was detected a few times. The J gene is TRBJ2-5, the V gene TRBV4-3; the match to TRBD1 covers 8 bases. Germline CDR1 reads LGHNA; CDR2 reads YSLEER. The CDR3 runs 15 residues. V trimming: 5 bases; J trimming: 4 bases; junction bases outside the gene matches: 9. The CDR3 nucleotides are TGCGCCAGCAGCTTCCAGCAGGGGGCAGGAGAGACCCAGTACTTC. Translating it yields CASSFQQGAGETQYF.

This chain connects TRBV2 to TRBJ1-4; 7 nucleotides line up with TRBD1. The junction had 8 bases not matched to a gene; V was cut back by 6 bases and J by 4 bases. This CDR3 has 15 residues. Germline V gives CDR1 SNHLY, CDR2 FYNNEI. CDR3 nucleotides: TGTGCCAGCAGACCCCTGACAGGGAATAATGAAAAACTGTTTTTT. This translates into CASRPLTGNNEKLFF.

The chain links TRBV4-3 to TRBJ2-2, with D tentatively TRBD2 (6 bases). CDR1 is LGHNA, CDR2 YSLEER, per germline. This CDR3 spans 14 amino acids. V was shortened by 6 bases and J by 3 bases, with 11 bases between the two germline ends. CDR3 sequence: CASSFREDTGELFF. CDR3 bases: TGCGCCAGCAGTTTCAGGGAGGACACCGGGGAGCTGTTTTTT.

The chain employs TRBV20-1 and TRBJ2-5; no clear D gene. V lost 0 bases to trimming and J lost 5 bases, with 4 bases between them. The CDR3 contains 11 residues. The V gene's germline CDR1 is DFQATT and CDR2 SNEGSKA (reference sequence). The CDR3 is CSAREMETQYF. In DNA form, the CDR3 reads TGCAGTGCTAGAGAGATGGAGACCCAGTACTTC.

The genes are TRBV7-2 and TRBJ2-3, with TRBD1 matching over 10 bases. The CDR3 runs to 16 residues. Germline values: CDR1 SGHTA, CDR2 FQGNSA. J gave up 1 base and V 5 bases, and 6 bases lay outside the gene matches. The CDR3 reads CASSPPGTGGTDTQYF. In DNA form, the CDR3 reads TGTGCCAGCAGCCCACCCGGGACAGGGGGCACAGATACGCAGTATTTT.

This clonotype was recorded many times. The chain is built from TRBV18 and TRBJ2-1; D call uncertain. CDR3 length: 15 residues. Between the trimmed V and J ends, which lost 8 bases and 0 bases, there was a span of 14 bases. Looked up from germline, CDR1 is KGHSH and CDR2 is LQKENI. The CDR3 nucleotides read TGTGCCAGCAGTCCAGGACCGAGCTCCTACAATGAGCAGTTCTTC. Protein: CASSPGPSSYNEQFF.

This clonotype was seen a handful of times. The V gene is TRBV5-1, the J gene TRBJ2-3, with 10 nucleotides matching TRBD2. V lost 2 bases and J lost 1; bases outside the gene matches: 1. The germline V gene has CDR1 SGHRS and CDR2 YFSETQ. CDR3 length: 15 amino acids. Here the CDR3 reads CASSFTSGGTDTQYF. As DNA, the CDR3 is TGCGCCAGCAGCTTCACTAGCGGGGGCACAGATACGCAGTATTTT.

This clonotype has a handful of counts. This sequence joins TRBV28 and TRBJ2-1; TRBD2 matches at 11 bases. CDR1 is MDHEN, CDR2 SYDVKM, per germline. Trimming at V came to 4 bases and at J to 6 bases, leaving 8 bases not matched to a gene. The CDR3 sequence is 16 residues long. The CDR3 sequence: CASSYPLAGAGNEQFF. CDR3 DNA: TGTGCCAGCAGTTACCCACTAGCGGGAGCGGGCAATGAGCAGTTCTTC. The full variable domain, rest sourced from reference TRBV28 and TRBJ2-1, is DVKVTQSSRYLVKRTGEKVFLECVQDMDHENMFWYRQDPGLGLRLIYFSYDVKMKEKGDIPEGYSVSREKKERFSLILESASTNQTSMYLCASSYPLAGAGNEQFFGPGTRLTVL.

The gene calls are TRBV12-3 or TRBV12-4 and TRBJ2-1; perhaps TRBD2 as D (6 bases). V was trimmed by 3 bases and J by 6 bases, leaving 6 bases between them. This CDR3 is built from 12 residues. The CDR3 loop reads CASSFGSNEQFF. CDR3 in DNA: TGTGCCAGCAGTTTCGGGAGCAATGAGCAGTTCTTC.

The DNA of the CDR3 is TGTGCCAGCAGCGTAGATCCGTCAGAGACCCAGTACTTC. This sequence encodes CASSVDPSETQYF. The chain uses TRBV9 and TRBJ2-5, with no clear D. The CDR3 runs to 13 residues. CDR1 and CDR2 (germline): SGDLS, YYNGEE. V lost 0 bases to trimming and J lost 4 bases, with 7 bases between them.

The chain carries TRBV18 and TRBJ2-1, with a tentative D call TRBD1 (5 bases). The CDR3 is 12 residues long. V was pared by 1 base and J by 8 bases, with 6 bases between. Per the germline V gene, CDR1 is KGHSH and CDR2 is LQKENI. Here the CDR3 reads CASSPRGDEQFF. CDR3 nucleotides: TGTGCCAGCTCACCACGGGGCGATGAGCAGTTCTTC.

This chain connects TRBV7-3 to TRBJ2-3; no clear D. This CDR3 contains 14 residues. The ends were cut back, 0 bases at V and 6 bases at J, with 10 bases in the middle. CDR1 and CDR2 (germline): SGHTA, FQGTGA. The CDR3 sequence: CASSLTPDSDTQYF. DNA for the CDR3: TGTGCCAGCAGCTTAACCCCGGATTCTGATACGCAGTATTTT.

The rearrangement uses TRBV23-1 and TRBJ2-7; possibly TRBD2 for D (6 bases). TRBV23-1 is an ORF, and what it does is uncertain. V dropped 11 bases and J dropped 2 bases, with 22 bases sitting between them. The CDR3 runs 15 residues. The CDR3 bases are TGCGCCCAGCGCGGGGTAGGGATCCACACCTACGAGCAGTACTTC. As protein: CAQRGVGIHTYEQYF.

The sample holds a few counts of this clonotype. The chain joins TRBV18 to TRBJ1-4; no clear D gene. This CDR3 region has 11 residues. V shed 8 bases and J shed 7 bases, with 8 bases lying between them. In germline, CDR1 is KGHSH, CDR2 LQKENI. CDR3 nucleotides: TGTGCCAGCGCAAGCAGTGAAAAACTGTTTTTT. It is translated as CASASSEKLFF.

The V gene is TRBV3-1, the J gene TRBJ2-1; D unresolved. From germline, CDR1 is LGHDT and CDR2 YNNKEL (reference sequence). Trimming pared 1 base from V and 6 bases from J, leaving 16 bases between. This CDR3 is built from 16 residues. The chain's CDR3 is CASSQVSESRPNEQFF. The DNA for the CDR3 is TGTGCCAGCAGCCAAGTTAGTGAGTCCCGCCCCAATGAGCAGTTCTTC.

The V call is TRBV20-1, the J call TRBJ1-1; possibly TRBD1 for D (5 bases). The CDR3 is 12 amino acids. The germline CDR1 and CDR2 sequences are DFQATT and SNEGSKA (reference sequence). Trimming left V 1 base short and J 8 bases short, with 11 bases between. The CDR3 region has the DNA TGCAGTGCTAGAGGACTCCCAGGGGAAGCTTTCTTT. It codes for CSARGLPGEAFF.

The V call is TRBV9, the J call TRBJ2-1; the D gene is possibly TRBD2 (6 bases). CDR1 is SGDLS and CDR2 is YYNGEE in the germline V gene. Trimming removed 3 bases at V and 8 bases at J, with 18 bases between. The CDR3 is 15 amino acids. The CDR3 is CASSATSQPGDEQFF. The CDR3 nucleotides read TGTGCCAGCAGCGCCACCTCCCAGCCGGGGGATGAGCAGTTCTTC.

This clonotype has a handful of counts. The chain recombines TRBV5-1 with TRBJ2-6; D may be TRBD1 (7 bases). V was pared by 5 bases and J by 0 bases, with 12 bases between. The CDR3 has 16 amino acids. From germline, CDR1 is SGHRS and CDR2 YFSETQ. The CDR3 spells CASREGANSGANVLTF. The CDR3 DNA follows: TGCGCCAGCAGGGAGGGGGCCAACTCTGGGGCCAACGTCCTGACTTTC.

The chain combines TRBV20-1 with TRBJ1-1, with a tentative D call TRBD1 (5 bases). Germline V gene data show CDR1 as DFQATT and CDR2 as SNEGSKA (reference sequence). This CDR3 comprises 14 residues. Trimming took 5 bases from V and 5 from J, leaving 18 bases between them. As DNA, the CDR3 is TGCAGTGCTCCAGAGGGCGGGTGGGGGACTGAAGCTTTCTTT. It codes for CSAPEGGWGTEAFF.

This clonotype was recorded many times. The chain uses TRBV20-1 and TRBJ2-7, with D possibly matching TRBD2 (5 bases). Germline CDR1 DFQATT, CDR2 SNEGSKA (reference sequence). Between the trimmed V and J ends, which lost 7 bases and 3 bases, there was a span of 10 bases. The CDR3 runs 11 residues. CDR3 loop: CSVTTNYEQYF. Written as DNA, the CDR3 is TGCAGTGTTACGACTAACTACGAGCAGTACTTC.

This clonotype was counted a few times. The rearrangement links TRBV18 to TRBJ1-5; D is undetermined. Looked up from germline, CDR1 is KGHSH and CDR2 is LQKENI. This CDR3 comprises 14 residues. Trimming removed 5 bases from V and 3 bases from J, with 11 bases in between. The CDR3 reads CASSDPGFNQPQHF. CDR3 nucleotide sequence: TGTGCCAGCTCAGATCCCGGGTTCAATCAGCCCCAGCATTTT.

This sequence joins TRBV4-3 and TRBJ2-2; maybe TRBD2 (5 bases). The V end was cut by 0 bases, the J end by 5 bases, with 10 bases between. The germline V gene encodes CDR1 LGHNA and CDR2 YSLEER. This CDR3 has 15 residues. The CDR3 protein is CASSQDPAVTGELFF. DNA for the CDR3: TGCGCCAGCAGCCAAGACCCAGCGGTTACCGGGGAGCTGTTTTTT.

The rearrangement joins TRBV7-2 to TRBJ1-5, with D tentatively TRBD1 (5 bases). Germline loops: CDR1 SGHTA, CDR2 FQGNSA. V lost 3 bases and J 2 bases, leaving 14 bases between the germline ends. The CDR3 length is 16 residues. The CDR3 sequence: CASSFYGAQGNQPQHF. The CDR3 DNA reads TGTGCCAGCAGCTTCTATGGGGCGCAGGGCAATCAGCCCCAGCATTTT.

This clonotype was detected a few times. The chain uses TRBV2 and TRBJ2-1, with 10 bases fitting TRBD1. The CDR3 length is 14 residues. V trimming: 7 bases; J trimming: 8 bases; junction bases outside the gene matches: 8. From germline, CDR1 is SNHLY and CDR2 FYNNEI. The CDR3, as DNA: TGTGCCAGCACTTCGACAGGGGGCGTTGATGAGCAGTTCTTC. As protein: CASTSTGGVDEQFF.

The V gene is TRBV5-4, the J gene TRBJ2-1; TRBD1 matches at 8 bases. The junction had 11 bases not matched to a gene; V was cut back by 4 bases and J by 5 bases. This CDR3 is 16 amino acids long. The germline V gene has CDR1 SGHNT and CDR2 YYREEE (reference sequence). The CDR3 loop is CASSMGQARIDNEQFF. The CDR3, as DNA: TGTGCCAGCAGCATGGGACAGGCCAGAATTGACAATGAGCAGTTCTTC.

This clonotype has at least ten counts. The chain joins TRBV12-3 or TRBV12-4 to TRBJ2-3; D remains unclear. The CDR3 sequence is 12 residues long. The V end was cut by 9 bases, the J end by 3 bases, with 10 bases between. The CDR3 DNA sequence: TGTGCCAGTAGCCAAGGGACAGATACGCAGTATTTT. Its protein is CASSQGTDTQYF.

This clonotype has a handful of counts. The rearrangement joins TRBV9 to TRBJ1-2; D gene uncertain. Between the trimmed V and J ends, which lost 0 bases and 7 bases, there was a span of 7 bases. Looked up from germline, CDR1 is SGDLS and CDR2 is YYNGEE. The CDR3 runs 12 residues. CDR3 in amino acids: CASSVAGTGYTF. CDR3 nucleotide sequence: TGTGCCAGCAGCGTAGCGGGAACTGGCTACACCTTC.

The V gene is TRBV7-2, the J gene TRBJ1-2, with D possibly matching TRBD1 (5 bases). This CDR3 is built from 15 residues. The germline CDR1 and CDR2 sequences are SGHTA and FQGNSA. Trimming left V 1 base short and J 0 bases short, with 9 bases between. This CDR3 is CASSLEGRANYGYTF. CDR3 coding DNA: TGTGCCAGCAGCTTAGAGGGCAGGGCTAACTATGGCTACACCTTC.